The 26 T cell receptor beta chains reported below all come from one sample, sequenced in a study of blood T cells in healthy people across ages. Sample-barcoded 5' priming and a J-beta primer mix drove a second PCR of roughly 6 to 12 cycles. TCRdb re-called the 5' RACE reads through MiXCR, storing one row per CDR3 protein. The sample carries 800,000 to 1,300,000 distinct CDR3 sequences, under 30% recorded once. This same sample was also part of a study on T cells of mothers and their children.

What was sequenced was blood. These receptors came from a girl aged 2 to 10 in good health.

V and J are TRBV4-2 and TRBJ2-7; 7 nucleotides match TRBD1. The CDR3 contains 14 residues. Looked up from germline, CDR1 is LGHNA and CDR2 is YNFKEQ. Losses at the gene ends were 6 bases for V and 2 bases for J; bases not matched to a gene: 7. The CDR3 DNA reads as TGTGCCAGCAGGGCCGACAGGGAAACCTACGAGCAGTACTTC. It translates to CASRADRETYEQYF.

This clonotype was detected a few times. The chain employs TRBV5-5 and TRBJ2-7, with TRBD2 matching over 9 bases. This CDR3 region has 16 residues. Trimming cost V 4 bases and J 0 bases; bases outside gene matches: 8. Looked up from germline, CDR1 is SGHKS and CDR2 is YYEKEE (reference sequence). This chain's CDR3 is CASSLVAGESSYEQYF. The CDR3 coding sequence is TGTGCCAGCAGCCTGGTAGCGGGAGAGAGCTCCTACGAGCAGTACTTC. The whole variable domain, remainder taken from reference TRBV5-5 and TRBJ2-7, is DAGVTQSPTHLIKTRGQQVTLRCSPISGHKSVSWYQQVLGQGPQFIFQYYEKEERGRGNFPDRFSARQFPNYSSELNVNALLLGDSALYLCASSLVAGESSYEQYFGPGTRLTVT.

J is TRBJ1-4 and V is TRBV29-1; D is undetermined. Per the germline V gene, CDR1 is SQVTM and CDR2 is ANQGSEA. V was pared by 2 bases and J by 10 bases, with 17 bases between. The CDR3 has 14 residues. Here the CDR3 DNA reads TGCAGCGTTGAAACGATAGGTGAGGGTGGAAAACTGTTTTTT. Amino acids: CSVETIGEGGKLFF.

The chain links TRBV20-1 to TRBJ1-5; the D is unclear. Germline CDR1 is DFQATT and CDR2 is SNEGSKA (reference sequence). This CDR3 is built from 12 residues. V dropped 6 bases and J dropped 4 bases, with 10 bases sitting between them. The CDR3 here is CSAEEGNQPQHF. The CDR3 region has the DNA TGCAGTGCCGAAGAGGGAAATCAGCCCCAGCATTTT.

The chain links TRBV3-1 to TRBJ1-1; D is undetermined. This CDR3 contains 13 residues. Germline CDR1 LGHDT, CDR2 YNNKEL (reference sequence). Deletions cut 3 bases from V and 7 bases from J, with 12 bases between. For the CDR3, the DNA is TGTGCCAGCAGCCACGGGGAGTGGAATGAAGCTTTCTTT. Translation: CASSHGEWNEAFF.

This clonotype appeared a few times. V usage is TRBV29-1 and J usage is TRBJ1-2; D not resolved. The CDR3 covers 11 residues. The germline CDR1 and CDR2 sequences are SQVTM and ANQGSEA. Trimming shortened V by 4 bases and J by 4 bases, and 7 bases separated the two germline ends. Here the CDR3 reads CSVVLRYGYTF. The DNA for the CDR3 is TGCAGCGTTGTCCTGCGCTATGGCTACACCTTC.

This clonotype was observed a handful of times. The chain links TRBV7-2 to TRBJ1-3; maybe TRBD1 (6 bases). Trimming left V 1 base short and J 11 bases short, with 12 bases between. CDR3 size: 13 residues. The germline gives CDR1 SGHTA, CDR2 FQGNSA. In DNA form, the CDR3 reads TGTGCCAGCAGCTTAGGTGTGCAGGGGCCCATATATTTT. It encodes CASSLGVQGPIYF.

V is TRBV28 and J is TRBJ1-4, with D possibly being TRBD1 (5 bases). V was shortened by 4 bases and J by 0 bases, with 15 bases between the two germline ends. This CDR3 region has 17 residues. The germline V gene has CDR1 MDHEN and CDR2 SYDVKM. The CDR3 DNA reads TGTGCCAGCAGTTCTACCCCGTGGGGGTCAACTAATGAAAAACTGTTTTTT. Amino acids: CASSSTPWGSTNEKLFF.

The rearrangement uses TRBV29-1 and TRBJ2-7; D might be TRBD1 (5 bases). This CDR3 contains 15 residues. CDR1 is SQVTM and CDR2 is ANQGSEA in the germline V gene. V was cut by 7 bases and J by 3 bases, with 22 bases left in between. DNA for the CDR3: TGCAGCGCTTGGGGTGGCGAAGGGGTTGTCTACGAGCAGTACTTC. It codes for CSAWGGEGVVYEQYF.

A remark on this clonotype: This may come from a read error, since a much larger clone is one base off. J is TRBJ2-2 and V is TRBV2, with 7 positions matching TRBD1. In germline, CDR1 is SNHLY, CDR2 FYNNEI. The CDR3 covers 15 residues. V trimming: 6 bases; J trimming: 1 base; junction bases outside the gene matches: 5. As DNA, the CDR3 is TGTGCCAGCAGGGCCGGGACAGTGAACACCGGGGAGCTGTTTTTT. This sequence encodes CASRAGTVNTGELFF.

This clonotype has a handful of counts. The genes are TRBV6-5 and TRBJ1-5, with no clear D. In germline, CDR1 is MNHEY, CDR2 SVGAGI. The CDR3 runs 15 residues. Trimming took off 0 bases at V and 4 bases at J, with 10 bases between the two ends. CDR3 sequence reads: CASSYSSTPNQPQHF. The CDR3 nucleotides are TGTGCCAGCAGTTACTCGAGTACACCGAATCAGCCCCAGCATTTT.

This clonotype occurred a few times. The chain has TRBV19 and TRBJ1-2, with TRBD1 matching over 9 bases. The trim removed 10 bases at V and 5 bases at J, leaving 5 bases unmatched. The CDR3 runs to 12 residues. Germline V gene data show CDR1 as LNHDA and CDR2 as SQIVND (reference sequence). CDR3 loop: CATGTGPYGYTF. CDR3 nucleotide sequence: TGTGCCACCGGGACAGGGCCTTATGGCTACACCTTC.

V usage is TRBV12-3 or TRBV12-4 and J usage is TRBJ2-5, with 11 bases that match TRBD2. J was trimmed by 3 bases and V by 5 bases; bases with no gene match: 8. The CDR3 is 16 amino acids. CDR3 DNA sequence: TGTGCCAGCAGTCCGGGACCGGGACTAGCGGAAGAGACCCAGTACTTC. Its protein is CASSPGPGLAEETQYF.

The chain uses TRBV20-1 and TRBJ1-3; D perhaps matches TRBD1 (5 bases). The germline V gene has CDR1 DFQATT and CDR2 SNEGSKA (reference sequence). The CDR3 has 12 amino acids. V lost 6 bases and J 8 bases, leaving 14 bases between the germline ends. The CDR3 sequence is CSARGPEYTIYF. CDR3 bases: TGCAGTGCCCGGGGACCCGAATACACCATATATTTT.

This clonotype has a handful of counts. This chain joins TRBV7-9 and TRBJ1-2; D perhaps matches TRBD1 (5 bases). Trimming pared 4 bases from V and 8 bases from J, leaving 17 bases between. CDR1 and CDR2 from the germline V gene are SEHNR and FQNEAQ (reference sequence). The CDR3 sequence is 14 residues long. Here the CDR3 reads CASSSLGGVEGYTF. CDR3 nucleotides: TGTGCCAGCAGCTCCCTGGGGGGAGTCGAGGGCTACACCTTC.

DNA of the CDR3: TGTGCCAGCAGTCAGATCTGGGGCAATCAGCCCCAGCATTTT. This sequence encodes CASSQIWGNQPQHF. The chain recombines TRBV12-3 or TRBV12-4 with TRBJ1-5; D is ambiguous. The CDR3 is made up of 14 amino acids. The V end was cut by 5 bases, the J end by 2 bases, with 10 bases between.

This clonotype was counted between two and nine times. The genes are TRBV4-1 and TRBJ2-7; no clear D. Trimming stripped 3 bases from V and 5 bases from J, with 17 bases between. The germline V gene encodes CDR1 MGHRA and CDR2 YSYEKL. CDR3 length: 15 residues. CDR3 coding DNA: TGCGCCAGCAGCCAGAGTCGTGGGGTAGGCGACGAGCAGTACTTC. Its protein product is CASSQSRGVGDEQYF.

Written as DNA, the CDR3 is TGCGCCAGCAGCCCCGATGTGGGGAGCGGCTACACCTTC. Protein: CASSPDVGSGYTF. J is TRBJ1-2 and V is TRBV5-1; D is ambiguous. The germline V and J ends were trimmed by 4 bases and 8 bases, with 15 bases remaining between them. The CDR3 extends over 13 amino acids. Germline CDR1 and CDR2: SGHRS and YFSETQ.

This clonotype occurred a few times. This chain connects TRBV7-3 to TRBJ2-7; TRBD1 matches at 7 bases. The length of the CDR3 is 14 residues. Germline CDR1 SGHTA, CDR2 FQGTGA. Losses at the gene ends were 3 bases for V and 3 bases for J; bases not matched to a gene: 5. For the CDR3, the DNA is TGTGCCAGCAGCTTTGCAGGGGGAAACTACGAGCAGTACTTC. Its translation: CASSFAGGNYEQYF.

This clonotype has only a few counts. The rearrangement joins TRBV6-6 to TRBJ2-1; D perhaps matches TRBD1 (5 bases). This CDR3 spans 13 amino acids. The germline V gene has CDR1 MNHNY and CDR2 SVGAGI (reference sequence). Trimming pared 6 bases from V and 4 bases from J, leaving 10 bases between. CDR3 in amino acids: CASSTTEYNEQFF. In DNA, the CDR3 is TGTGCCAGCAGCACGACAGAGTACAATGAGCAGTTCTTC.

This clonotype was counted many times. The chain joins TRBV29-1 to TRBJ2-1, with a tentative D call TRBD1 (5 bases). V dropped 5 bases and J dropped 6 bases, with 11 bases sitting between them. Per germline, CDR1 SQVTM and CDR2 ANQGSEA. This CDR3 is 12 amino acids long. Here the CDR3 reads CSVTGVVNEQFF. The CDR3 region has the DNA TGCAGCGTTACAGGAGTAGTCAATGAGCAGTTCTTC.

This clonotype has only a few counts. V usage is TRBV5-5 and J usage is TRBJ2-3; the D gene is possibly TRBD1 (6 bases). Deletions cut 1 base from V and 3 bases from J, with 12 bases between. Germline CDR1 and CDR2: SGHKS and YYEKEE (reference sequence). The CDR3 loop spans 15 amino acids. The CDR3 DNA reads as TGTGCCAGCAGCTTGCGAGGCGACAGGACAGATACGCAGTATTTT. Translating gives CASSLRGDRTDTQYF.

This clonotype was detected a few times. One junction end does not reproduce the germline sequence, and a read error may be involved. This chain links TRBV10-3 with TRBJ1-3, with TRBD1 matching 7 bases. The CDR3 loop spans 12 amino acids. Germline CDR1 and CDR2: ENHRY and SYGVKD. The CDR3 here is CAIRGDKEKQNF. The CDR3 DNA follows: TGCGCCATCAGGGGGGATAAGGAGAAGCAAAATTTT.

The chain joins TRBV20-1 to TRBJ1-3; D is undetermined. The CDR3 length is 13 residues. Germline V CDR1 and CDR2: DFQATT, SNEGSKA (reference sequence). Trimming shortened V by 5 bases and J by 7 bases, and 15 bases separated the two germline ends. The CDR3 DNA is TGCAGTGCTTACCGGGCCGGTTCGAACACCATATATTTT. It codes for CSAYRAGSNTIYF.

This chain connects TRBV12-5 to TRBJ2-1; D is tentatively TRBD1 or TRBD2 (6 bases each). The CDR3 covers 15 residues. V was shortened by 5 bases and J by 5 bases, with 16 bases between the two germline ends. CDR1 is LGHNT, CDR2 FRNRAP, per germline. The CDR3 nucleotides are TGTGCTAGTGGTCCCAAGGGGGGACCCAACAATGAGCAGTTCTTC. Its protein is CASGPKGGPNNEQFF. Full variable domain (rest looked up from reference TRBV12-5 and TRBJ2-1): DARVTQTPRHKVTEMGQEVTMRCQPILGHNTVFWYRQTMMQGLELLAYFRNRAPLDDSGMPKDRFSAEMPDATLATLKIQPSEPRDSAVYFCASGPKGGPNNEQFFGPGTRLTVL.

This clonotype was seen more than once but under ten times. The genes are TRBV5-1 and TRBJ2-5; D not certain. V dropped 4 bases and J dropped 2 bases, with 6 bases sitting between them. CDR3 size: 12 residues. CDR1 and CDR2 from the germline V gene are SGHRS and YFSETQ. The DNA of the CDR3 is TGCGCCAGCAGCGAACGTCAAGAGACCCAGTACTTC. This encodes CASSERQETQYF.